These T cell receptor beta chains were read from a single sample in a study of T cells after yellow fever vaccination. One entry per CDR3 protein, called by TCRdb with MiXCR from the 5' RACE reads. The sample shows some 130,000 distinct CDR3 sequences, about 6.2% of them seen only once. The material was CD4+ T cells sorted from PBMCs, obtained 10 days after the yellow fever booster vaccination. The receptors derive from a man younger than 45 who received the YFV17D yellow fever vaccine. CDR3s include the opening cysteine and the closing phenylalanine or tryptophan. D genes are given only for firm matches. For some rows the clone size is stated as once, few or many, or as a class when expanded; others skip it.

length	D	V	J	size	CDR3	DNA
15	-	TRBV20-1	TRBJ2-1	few	CSARSEWSSYNEQFF	TGCAGTGCTAGATCCGAATGGAGCTCCTACAATGAGCAGTTCTTC
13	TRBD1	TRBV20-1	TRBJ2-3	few	CSARTGGEDTQYF	TGCAGTGCTAGAACAGGGGGTGAAGATACGCAGTATTTT
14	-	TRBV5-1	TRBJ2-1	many	CASSSGSVYNEQFF	TGCGCCAGCAGCTCGGGGTCCGTCTACAATGAGCAGTTCTTC
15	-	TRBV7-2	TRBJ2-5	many	CASSLYTTTGGTQYF	TGTGCCAGCAGTCTATACACCACGACAGGTGGGACCCAGTACTTC
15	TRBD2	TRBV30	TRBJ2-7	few	CAWRELAGVFYEQYF	TGTGCCTGGAGGGAACTAGCGGGAGTGTTCTACGAGCAGTACTTC
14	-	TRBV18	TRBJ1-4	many	CASSPVGTNEKLFF	TGTGCCAGCTCACCGGTGGGGACTAATGAAAAACTGTTTTTT
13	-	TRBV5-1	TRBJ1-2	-	CASSLGQRYGYTF	TGCGCCAGCAGCTTGGGGCAGCGATATGGCTACACCTTC
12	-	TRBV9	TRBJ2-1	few	CASAGSYNEQFF	TGTGCCAGTGCGGGCTCCTACAATGAGCAGTTCTTC
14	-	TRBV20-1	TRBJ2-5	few	CSAIIDGSQETQYF	TGCAGTGCCATTATAGACGGGTCCCAAGAGACCCAGTACTTC
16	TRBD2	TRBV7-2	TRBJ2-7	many	CASSSRTSGRLAEQYF	TGTGCCAGCAGCTCGCGGACTAGCGGGAGGTTGGCCGAGCAGTACTTC
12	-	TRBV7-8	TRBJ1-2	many	CASSTDYYGYTF	TGTGCCAGCAGCACGGACTACTATGGCTACACCTTC
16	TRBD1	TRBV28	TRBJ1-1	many	CASSFGGTGVTTEAFF	TGTGCCAGCAGTTTCGGCGGGACAGGCGTTACGACTGAAGCTTTCTTT
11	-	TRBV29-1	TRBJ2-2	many	CSETATGELFF	TGCAGCGAAACAGCCACCGGGGAGCTGTTTTTT
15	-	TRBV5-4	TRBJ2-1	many	CASRADSTILNEQFF	TGTGCCAGCAGGGCGGACTCGACAATCTTAAATGAGCAGTTCTTC
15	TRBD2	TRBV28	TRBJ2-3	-	CASTQRGGPTDTQYF	TGTGCCAGCACCCAAAGGGGAGGGCCCACAGATACGCAGTATTTT
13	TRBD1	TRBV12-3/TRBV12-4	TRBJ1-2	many	CASVRTGRYGYTF	TGTGCCAGCGTTAGGACAGGGCGCTATGGCTACACCTTC
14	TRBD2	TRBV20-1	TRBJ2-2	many	CSAISGTYTGELFF	TGCAGTGCTATAAGCGGGACTTACACCGGGGAGCTGTTTTTT
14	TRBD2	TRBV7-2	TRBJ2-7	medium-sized	CASSLTSGSYEQYF	TGTGCCAGCAGTTTAACTAGCGGGAGCTACGAGCAGTACTTC
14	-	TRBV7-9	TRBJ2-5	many	CASSSKLLSETQYF	TGTGCCAGCAGCTCAAAACTACTTAGTGAGACCCAGTACTTC
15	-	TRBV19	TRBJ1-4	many	CASKAQRATNEKLFF	TGTGCCAGTAAAGCTCAACGTGCAACTAATGAAAAACTGTTTTTT
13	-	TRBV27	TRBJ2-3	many	CASSPLASDTQYF	TGTGCCAGCAGTCCCTTAGCGTCCGATACGCAGTATTTT
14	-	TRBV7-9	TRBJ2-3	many	CASSARDFADTQYF	TGTGCCAGCAGCGCCAGGGACTTCGCAGATACGCAGTATTTT
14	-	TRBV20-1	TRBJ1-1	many	CSAYSSGANTEAFF	TGCAGTGCCTACTCGTCCGGGGCTAACACTGAAGCTTTCTTT
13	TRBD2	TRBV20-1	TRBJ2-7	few	CSAPTSGSYEQYF	TGCAGTGCTCCTACTAGCGGCTCCTACGAGCAGTACTTC
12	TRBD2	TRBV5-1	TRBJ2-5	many	CASSEAGVAQYF	TGCGCCAGCAGCGAAGCGGGAGTCGCCCAGTACTTC
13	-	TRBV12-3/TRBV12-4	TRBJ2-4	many	CASSRQAKNIQYF	TGTGCCAGCAGCAGACAGGCCAAAAACATTCAGTACTTC
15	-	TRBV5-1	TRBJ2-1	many	CASSLSPRTYNEQFF	TGCGCCAGCAGCTTGTCACCCAGGACCTACAATGAGCAGTTCTTC
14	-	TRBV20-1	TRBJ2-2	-	CSAPGVLASGELFF	TGCAGTGCTCCGGGCGTTTTAGCGTCCGGGGAGCTGTTTTTT
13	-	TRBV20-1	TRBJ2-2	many	CSAPLVTTGELFF	TGCAGTGCCCCTCTAGTAACGACCGGGGAGCTGTTTTTT
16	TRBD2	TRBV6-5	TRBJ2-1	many	CASSWISGSFYNEQFF	TGTGCCAGCAGTTGGATCAGCGGGAGTTTTTACAATGAGCAGTTCTTC
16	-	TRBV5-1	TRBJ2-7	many	CASSLALAGAPYEQYF	TGCGCCAGCAGCTTGGCCCTGGCAGGGGCTCCCTACGAGCAGTACTTC
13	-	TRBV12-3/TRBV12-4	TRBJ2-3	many	CASSFRGWDTQYF	TGTGCCAGCAGTTTCCGGGGATGGGATACGCAGTATTTT
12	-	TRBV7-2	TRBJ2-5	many	CASSFMAETQYF	TGTGCCAGCAGCTTCATGGCAGAGACCCAGTACTTC
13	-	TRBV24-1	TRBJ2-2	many	CATSALTAGELFF	TGTGCCACCAGTGCCCTGACAGCCGGGGAGCTGTTTTTT
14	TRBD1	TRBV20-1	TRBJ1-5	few	CSASLQGANQPQHF	TGCAGTGCTAGTCTACAGGGGGCTAATCAGCCCCAGCATTTT
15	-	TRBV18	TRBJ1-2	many	CASSPALDSYYGYTF	TGTGCCAGCTCACCCGCCTTAGACAGCTACTATGGCTACACCTTC
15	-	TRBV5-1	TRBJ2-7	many	CASSLTGTNFYEQYF	TGCGCCAGCAGCTTGACCGGGACCAACTTCTACGAGCAGTACTTC
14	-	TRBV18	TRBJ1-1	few	CASSPAMGVAEAFF	TGTGCCAGCTCACCGGCAATGGGTGTGGCTGAAGCTTTCTTT
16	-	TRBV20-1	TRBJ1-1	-	CSAREIRAYMNTEAFF	TGCAGTGCTAGGGAGATTCGGGCCTACATGAACACTGAAGCTTTCTTT
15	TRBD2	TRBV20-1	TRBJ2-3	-	CSARDIAGGGDTQYF	TGCAGTGCTAGAGATATCGCGGGAGGAGGAGATACGCAGTATTTT
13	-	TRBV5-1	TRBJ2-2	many	CASSLGNTGELFF	TGCGCCAGCAGCTTGGGGAACACCGGGGAGCTGTTTTTT
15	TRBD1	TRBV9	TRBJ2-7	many	CASSPSPGTGNEQYF	TGTGCCAGCAGCCCCAGTCCCGGGACAGGGAACGAGCAGTACTTC
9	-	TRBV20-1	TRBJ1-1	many	CSASIEAFF	TGCAGTGCTTCGATTGAAGCTTTCTTT
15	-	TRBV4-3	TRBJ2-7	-	CASSQDLVESYEQYF	TGCGCCAGCAGCCAAGATTTGGTCGAGTCCTACGAGCAGTACTTC
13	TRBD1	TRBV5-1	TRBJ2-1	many	CASSGTAYNEQFF	TGCGCCAGCAGCGGGACAGCCTACAATGAGCAGTTCTTC
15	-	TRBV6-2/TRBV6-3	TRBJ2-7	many	CASSPAGTRSYEQYF	TGTGCCAGCAGTCCCGCAGGCACTCGGAGTTACGAGCAGTACTTC
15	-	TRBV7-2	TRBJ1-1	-	CASSLVSGLNTEAFF	TGTGCCAGCAGCTTAGTGTCCGGGTTAAACACTGAAGCTTTCTTT
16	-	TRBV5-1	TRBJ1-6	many	CASSLERGIGNSPLHF	TGCGCCAGCAGCTTGGAGAGGGGCATCGGCAATTCACCCCTCCACTTT